This T cell receptor beta chain was captured in a study of cytomegalovirus exposure and HLA in healthy donors. Vbeta (60) and Jbeta (13) primers were used in the PCR. The repertoire was sequenced with immunoSEQ multiplex PCR; TCRdb's copy has only in-frame clones and lacks some. The table has some 170,000 clones, roughly 82% seen once. Findings and caveats of the study: Sequencing likely generated an artifact that appeared as a cluster of highly shared sequence variants. Earlier analysis found most TCR beta V segments productive about 90% or about 30% of the time.

On this clone itself: Antigen unknown.

V was pared by 4 bases and J by 9 bases, with 4 bases of the junction left unmatched. The CDR3 runs 13 residues. Germline loops: CDR1 MGHDK, CDR2 SYGVNS. The chain has TRBV25-1 and TRBJ2-1; the match to TRBD2 covers 9 bases. The source material was PBMCs. The clonotype originates from a girl aged 5-17 years in good health and CMV-seropositive. The CDR3, as DNA: TGTGCCAGCAGTGTAGCGGGAGAGTCTGAGCAGTTCTTC. This sequence encodes CASSVAGESEQFF.